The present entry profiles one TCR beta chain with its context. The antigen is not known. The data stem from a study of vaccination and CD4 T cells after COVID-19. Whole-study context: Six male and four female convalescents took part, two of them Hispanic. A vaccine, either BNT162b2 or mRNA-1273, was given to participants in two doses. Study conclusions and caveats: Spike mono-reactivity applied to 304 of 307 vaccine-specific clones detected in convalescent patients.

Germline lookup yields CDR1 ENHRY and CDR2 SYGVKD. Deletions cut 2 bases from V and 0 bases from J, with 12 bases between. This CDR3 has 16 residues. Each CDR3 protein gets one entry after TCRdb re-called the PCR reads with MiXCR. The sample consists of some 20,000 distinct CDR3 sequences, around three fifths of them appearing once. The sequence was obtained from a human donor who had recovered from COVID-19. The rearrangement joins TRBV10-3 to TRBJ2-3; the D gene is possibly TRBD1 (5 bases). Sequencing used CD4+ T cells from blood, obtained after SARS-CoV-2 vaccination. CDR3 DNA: TGTGCCATCAGTGAGCGAGAAGGGGCTAGCACAGATACGCAGTATTTT. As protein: CAISEREGASTDTQYF.